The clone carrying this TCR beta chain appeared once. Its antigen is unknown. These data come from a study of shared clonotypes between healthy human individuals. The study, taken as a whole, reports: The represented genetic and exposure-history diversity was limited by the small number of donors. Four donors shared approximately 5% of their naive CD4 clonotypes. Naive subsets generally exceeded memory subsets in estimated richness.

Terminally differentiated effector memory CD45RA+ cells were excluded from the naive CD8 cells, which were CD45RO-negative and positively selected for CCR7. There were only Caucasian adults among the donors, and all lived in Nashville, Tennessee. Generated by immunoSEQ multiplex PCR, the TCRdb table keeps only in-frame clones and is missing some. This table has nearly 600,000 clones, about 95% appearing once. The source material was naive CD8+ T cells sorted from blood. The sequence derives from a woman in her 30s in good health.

The CDR3 nucleotides are TGTGCCAGCAGACCCACCGCGGGACACAGCTCCTACGAGCAGTACTTC. It yields the protein CASRPTAGHSSYEQYF. The chain recombines TRBV28 with TRBJ2-7; either TRBD1 or TRBD2 may supply D (6 bases each). V gave up 6 bases and J gave up 0 bases, with 18 bases separating them. The CDR3 is 16 amino acids. Germline CDR1 is MDHEN and CDR2 is SYDVKM.